This T cell receptor (beta chain) was identified in a study of blood T cell repertoires in COVID-19. Turning to the study itself: The United States, Italy and Spain provided the acute and convalescent COVID-19 samples.

Sequencing was performed with immunoSEQ multiplex PCR; in TCRdb, only in-frame clones are kept and a portion is missing. This table has 20,000 to 30,000 clones, 92% appearing once. V trimming: 10 bases; J trimming: 2 bases; junction bases outside the gene matches: 6. In germline, CDR1 is SEHNR, CDR2 FQNEAQ (reference sequence). The CDR3 is 13 residues long. This TCR was sampled from a human donor in a cohort sampled during active COVID-19. The chain recombines TRBV7-9 with TRBJ2-3, with 7 bases that match TRBD1. The material sequenced was peripheral blood. CDR3 nucleotides: TGTGCCACGGATGAGGGGGCCACAGATACGCAGTATTTT. This encodes CATDEGATDTQYF.